This T cell receptor (beta chain) is from a study of cytomegalovirus exposure and HLA in healthy donors. The germline CDR1 and CDR2 sequences are MNHEY and SVGAGI. The CDR3 extends over 15 amino acids. J was trimmed by 8 bases and V by 5 bases; bases with no gene match: 8. Use of 60 Vbeta and 13 Jbeta primers characterized the PCR. Clones were sequenced by immunoSEQ multiplex PCR, and TCRdb holds only the in-frame ones, with some missing. Among 200,000 to 250,000 clones, 70% to 80% were seen once, and the ten largest hold 15% to 19%. The TCR sequence derives from a man aged 40-50 years in good health and CMV-seronegative. The chain carries TRBV6-5 and TRBJ1-6; 8 bases match TRBD1. Sequencing was performed on PBMCs. The CDR3 coding sequence is TGTGCCAGCAGTAAACAGGACAGGGATGATTCACCCCTCCACTTT. Translation gives CASSKQDRDDSPLHF.